Given below is one T cell receptor (beta chain) in context. Its antigen remains undetermined. The germline V gene encodes CDR1 MRHNA and CDR2 SNTAGT. From its cysteine to its phenylalanine, the CDR3 spans 12 amino acids. A DNA sequence was not provided. The data derive from a study of T cells expressing NK-cell markers (dated by TCRdb to about 2020). Some background on the complete study: Under ten donors provided sorted CD3+CD56+NKG2C+, CD3+CD56+NKG2C- and CD3+CD56-NKG2C+ T-cell subsets, whose TCR beta-chain repertoires were profiled. The libraries were sequenced on Illumina HiSeq 2000/2500, MiSeq or NextSeq, producing 2 x 150 bp reads. Randomly selected healthy volunteers, three men and five women, were used as the eight sequenced donors. Among the eight sequenced donors, only one was HCMV-seronegative, while the other seven were HCMV-seropositive. Findings and caveats that apply to the study as a whole: Those dominant clonotypes were again the most abundant among CD3+CD56-NKG2C+ cells in a handful of donors, at about 28.3-65%. In several donors, the dominant CD3+CD56+NKG2C+ clonotypes were among the top 10 CD8+ clonotypes and accounted for about 1.0-7.5% of CD8+ T cells. Whether the expanded NKG2C-expressing T cell clones were specific for HCMV antigens remained unclear.

To determine HCMV serostatus, a commercial ELISA kit was used to detect HCMV-specific IgG in serum. Ficoll density gradient centrifugation was used to isolate peripheral blood mononuclear cells from blood. Reads for this sample came from an Illumina HiSeq 2000. The TCR beta cDNA libraries were made using 5'RACE template switching, a step that added both a universal primer site and unique molecular identifiers. Priming for cDNA synthesis came from the TCR beta constant segment, and two successive PCR amplification steps followed. The authors processed their data as follows. MIGEC handled demultiplexing of the reads and grouping by UMI, while MiTCR was used to assemble and quantify clonotypes. Only TCR cDNA sequences supported by at least two reads were kept to exclude erroneous sequences. Downstream repertoire analysis used the tcR package, and clonotypes were matched across fractions by CDR3 nucleotide sequence plus V segment. Antigen specificity was annotated against VDJdb with VDJmatch, allowing one amino acid substitution in CDR3. TCRdb reanalyzed the reads, keeping one entry per CDR3 protein sequence and omitting DNA. It is TCRdb's table, rather than the study itself, that gives the V and J calls and clone size. The sample table gives some 150,000 distinct CDR3 sequences. Of the sample, approximately 12% is held by the ten largest clones.

This sequence was found in a young man in good health. Donor details come from another sample of the same person, matched by shared clones. The sequencing input was blood T cells: a sorted CD56 or NKG2C T cell subset, CD4+ or CD8+ T cells, or bulk PBMC T cells (not recorded which). The rearrangement joined TRBV6-4 to TRBJ2-1; TCRdb lists TRBD2, though no DNA is available to test this call. The CDR3 reads CASSDLARRQFF.